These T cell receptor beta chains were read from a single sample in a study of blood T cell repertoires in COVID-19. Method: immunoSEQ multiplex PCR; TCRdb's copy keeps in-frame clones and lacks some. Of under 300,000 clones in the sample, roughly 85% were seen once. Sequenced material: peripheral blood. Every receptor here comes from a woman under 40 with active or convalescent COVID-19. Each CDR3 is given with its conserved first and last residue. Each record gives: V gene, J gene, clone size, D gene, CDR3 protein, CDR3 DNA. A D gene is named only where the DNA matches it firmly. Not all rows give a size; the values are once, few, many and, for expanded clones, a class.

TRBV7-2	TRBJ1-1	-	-	CASSTDVNTEAFF	TGTGCCAGCAGCACAGACGTTAACACTGAAGCTTTCTTT
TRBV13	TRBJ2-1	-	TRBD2	CASSPTPGASGDSYNEQFF	TGTGCCAGCAGCCCGACGCCCGGGGCTAGCGGGGACTCCTACAATGAGCAGTTCTTC
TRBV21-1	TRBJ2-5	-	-	CASSGGGTFRGETQYF	TGTGCCAGCAGCGGTGGGGGGACCTTCCGAGGAGAGACCCAGTACTTC
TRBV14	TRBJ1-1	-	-	CASSHAGIMNTEAFF	TGTGCCAGCAGCCACGCGGGGATTATGAACACTGAAGCTTTCTTT
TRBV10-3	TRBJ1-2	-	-	CAISDSDSNGYTF	TGTGCCATCAGTGACTCGGACTCGAATGGCTACACCTTC
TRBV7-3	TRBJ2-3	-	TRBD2	CASSSTSGGADTQYF	TGTGCCAGCAGCAGTACGAGCGGGGGGGCAGATACGCAGTATTTT
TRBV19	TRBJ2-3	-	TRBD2	CASSRGVSTDTQYF	TGTGCCAGTAGTCGGGGGGTCAGCACAGATACGCAGTATTTT
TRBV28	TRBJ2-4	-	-	CASSALTVLQYF	TGTGCCAGCAGTGCCTTGACAGTACTACAGTACTTC
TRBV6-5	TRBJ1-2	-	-	CASSYGAGHSGGYTF	TGTGCCAGCAGTTACGGGGCAGGCCATTCGGGCGGCTACACCTTC
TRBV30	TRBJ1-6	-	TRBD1	CAWKRWQGTATFHF	TGTGCCTGGAAAAGGTGGCAAGGGACAGCCACCTTCCACTTT
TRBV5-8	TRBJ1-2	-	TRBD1	CASSLNRQGNYGYTF	TGTGCCAGCAGCTTGAATCGACAGGGGAACTATGGCTACACCTTC
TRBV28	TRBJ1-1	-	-	CASILSPGTEAFF	TGTGCCAGTATCCTTAGTCCAGGTACTGAAGCTTTCTTT
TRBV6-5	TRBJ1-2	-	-	CASSYGRLTTYGYTF	TGTGCCAGCAGTTACGGCAGACTAACAACCTATGGCTACACCTTC
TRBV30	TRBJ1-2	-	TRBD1	CAWNLRTGSAGGYGYTF	TGTGCCTGGAACCTTAGGACAGGGAGCGCCGGCGGCTATGGCTACACCTTC
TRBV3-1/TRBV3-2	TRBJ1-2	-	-	CASSQIQNPYGYTF	TGTGCCAGCAGCCAAATACAGAACCCTTATGGCTACACCTTC
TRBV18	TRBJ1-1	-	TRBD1	CASSPPLVLQTGRSNF	TGTGCCAGCTCACCACCTCTAGTTCTACAGACAGGGCGCTCAAACTTT
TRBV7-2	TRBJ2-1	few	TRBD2	CASSPRPKDPFAGGREQFF	TGTGCCAGCAGCCCCCGACCGAAGGACCCTTTTGCGGGGGGGCGTGAGCAGTTCTTC
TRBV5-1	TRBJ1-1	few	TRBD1	CASSLATGGGTEAFF	TGCGCCAGCAGCTTGGCGACAGGGGGCGGCACTGAAGCTTTCTTT
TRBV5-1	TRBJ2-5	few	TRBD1	CASSRDTTGGETQYF	TGCGCCAGCAGCCGAGACACTACAGGGGGGGAGACCCAGTACTTC
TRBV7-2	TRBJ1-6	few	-	CASSDDPGGNSPLHF	TGTGCCAGCAGCGACGACCCCGGAGGGAATTCACCCCTCCACTTT
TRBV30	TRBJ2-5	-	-	CAWKQGQETQYF	TGTGCCTGGAAACAGGGCCAAGAGACCCAGTACTTC
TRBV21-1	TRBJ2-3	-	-	CASSKALPRSSTDTQYF	TGTGCCAGCAGCAAAGCGCTTCCGAGATCTAGCACAGATACGCAGTATTTT
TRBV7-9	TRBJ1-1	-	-	CASSLSGSNTEAFF	TGTGCCAGCAGCTTATCCGGGAGTAACACTGAAGCTTTCTTT
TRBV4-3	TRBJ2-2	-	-	CASSQDLGTGELFF	TGCGCCAGCAGCCAAGATCTAGGTACCGGGGAGCTGTTTTTT
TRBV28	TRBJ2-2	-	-	CASKNQGLTGELFF	TGTGCCAGCAAAAATCAGGGGTTGACCGGGGAGCTGTTTTTT
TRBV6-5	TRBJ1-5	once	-	CASRVGGGGNQPQHF	TGTGCCAGCAGAGTAGGGGGTGGCGGCAATCAGCCCCAGCATTTT
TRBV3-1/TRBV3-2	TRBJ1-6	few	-	CASSQTRGGLNSPLHF	TGTGCCAGCAGCCAGACCCGGGGAGGATTAAATTCACCCCTCCACTTT
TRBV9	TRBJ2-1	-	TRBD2	CASSVVVGGDNEQFF	TGTGCCAGCAGCGTAGTAGTCGGGGGGGACAATGAGCAGTTCTTC
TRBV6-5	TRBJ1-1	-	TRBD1	CASGRQGTEAFF	TGTGCCAGCGGGCGACAGGGGACTGAAGCTTTCTTT
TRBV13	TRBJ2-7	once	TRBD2	CASSLGGGVLYEQYF	TGTGCCAGCAGCTTAGGCGGGGGGGTACTCTACGAGCAGTACTTC
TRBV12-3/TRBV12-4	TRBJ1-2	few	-	CASRRTGNYGYTF	TGTGCCAGCAGGAGAACAGGAAACTATGGCTACACCTTC
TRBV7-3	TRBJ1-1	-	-	CASSSDRNTEAFF	TGTGCCAGCAGCTCCGACAGGAACACTGAAGCTTTCTTT
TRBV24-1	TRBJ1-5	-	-	CATSGMGGGNQPQHF	TGTGCCACCAGCGGCATGGGGGGGGGCAATCAGCCCCAGCATTTT
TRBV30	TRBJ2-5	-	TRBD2	CAWSVLIAGGPRETQYF	TGTGCCTGGAGTGTACTGATAGCGGGGGGGCCGCGGGAGACCCAGTACTTC
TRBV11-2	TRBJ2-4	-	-	CASSLDEAGRGQYF	TGTGCCAGCAGCTTAGACGAGGCAGGGCGAGGTCAGTACTTC
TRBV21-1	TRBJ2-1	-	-	CASSKGRTGSHNEQFF	TGTGCCAGCAGCAAAGGCCGGACAGGGTCCCACAATGAGCAGTTCTTC
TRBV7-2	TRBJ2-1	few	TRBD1	CASSLEGQGNVEQFF	TGTGCCAGCAGCTTAGAAGGACAGGGTAATGTTGAGCAGTTCTTC
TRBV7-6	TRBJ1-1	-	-	CASSLIVNTEAFF	TGTGCCAGCAGCTTAATAGTGAACACTGAAGCTTTCTTT
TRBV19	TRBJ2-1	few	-	CASSPRFGGASSYNEQFF	TGTGCCAGTAGTCCGCGTTTTGGAGGGGCCAGCTCCTACAATGAGCAGTTCTTC
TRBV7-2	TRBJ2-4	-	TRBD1	CASSLGRDRGFIQYF	TGTGCCAGCAGCCTGGGCCGGGACAGGGGTTTCATTCAGTACTTC